A single sample is the source of the 13 T cell receptor beta chains below, sequenced in a study of blood T cell repertoires in COVID-19. The repertoire was sequenced with immunoSEQ multiplex PCR; TCRdb's copy has only in-frame clones and lacks some. The table includes roughly 66,000 clones, around 93% detected once. The sequencing input was peripheral blood. The receptors were gathered from a human donor in a cohort sampled during active COVID-19.

This rearrangement joins TRBV5-1 to TRBJ1-1; a weak D match, TRBD1 (5 bases). Germline V gene lookup returns CDR1 SGHRS and CDR2 YFSETQ. The length of the CDR3 is 14 residues. V gave up 6 bases and J gave up 1 base, with 13 bases separating them. In nucleotides, the CDR3 is TGCGCCAGCAACAAGGACAATACGAACACTGAAGCTTTCTTT. Its translation: CASNKDNTNTEAFF.

This chain uses TRBV6-5 with TRBJ1-1, with unresolved D. Looked up from germline, CDR1 is MNHEY and CDR2 is SVGAGI. The CDR3 consists of 13 residues. Trimming took 2 bases from V and 4 from J, leaving 8 bases between them. The DNA of the CDR3 is TGTGCCAGCAGTTACGACGGAGGCACTGAAGCTTTCTTT. This gives the protein CASSYDGGTEAFF.

The CDR3 is CASGGAWNEQFF. Here the CDR3 DNA reads TGTGCCAGCGGGGGGGCGTGGAATGAGCAGTTCTTC. This chain uses TRBV2 with TRBJ2-1; a weak D match, TRBD2 (7 bases). Trimming took 8 bases from V and 7 from J, leaving 12 bases between them. Germline V gives CDR1 SNHLY, CDR2 FYNNEI. This CDR3 spans 12 amino acids.

This chain links TRBV3-1 (or the pseudogene TRBV3-2) with TRBJ1-2; no clear D gene. The V end lost 1 base, the J end lost 4 bases, and 16 bases lay between the germline ends. The germline CDR1 and CDR2 sequences are LGHDT and YNNKEL (reference sequence). The CDR3 has 16 residues. The CDR3 region has the DNA TGTGCCAGCAGCCAAGTTTTCGGGGATCCGGGCTATGGCTACACCTTC. This encodes CASSQVFGDPGYGYTF.

The CDR3 nucleotides are TGTGCCAGCAGCCAGGGGACGGACCAAGAGACCCAGTACTTC. It yields the protein CASSQGTDQETQYF. The chain carries TRBV9 and TRBJ2-5, with TRBD1 as a possible D gene (6 bases). Germline CDR1 and CDR2: SGDLS and YYNGEE. V was cut by 4 bases and J by 0 bases, with 10 bases left in between. CDR3 length: 14 amino acids.

V and J are TRBV7-9 and TRBJ2-5, with 9 bases aligning to TRBD2. After removal of 7 bases from V and 5 bases from J, the junction contained 8 bases not matched to a gene. The CDR3 has 14 residues. Germline CDR1 and CDR2: SEHNR and FQNEAQ (reference sequence). The CDR3 coding sequence is TGTGCCAGCATAGGGGCTAGCGGGGCTGAGACCCAGTACTTC. This sequence encodes CASIGASGAETQYF.

This chain links TRBV7-2 with TRBJ2-7, with a weak D call TRBD2 (6 bases). Per the germline V gene, CDR1 is SGHTA and CDR2 is FQGNSA. V lost 5 bases and J 0 bases, leaving 20 bases between the germline ends. CDR3 length: 17 residues. The CDR3 bases are TGTGCCAGCAGCCCATCCGGTGGTGCGGGGAGCTCCTACGAGCAGTACTTC. Protein sequence: CASSPSGGAGSSYEQYF.

The rearrangement uses TRBV18 and TRBJ2-2; the match to TRBD1 covers 9 bases. After removal of 3 bases from V and 4 bases from J, the junction contained 3 bases not matched to a gene. The germline gives CDR1 KGHSH, CDR2 LQKENI. The CDR3 is 15 residues long. CDR3 bases: TGTGCCAGCTCACCGGGACAGGGTCGCACCGGGGAGCTGTTTTTT. This encodes CASSPGQGRTGELFF.

The chain has TRBV18 and TRBJ2-5; D may be TRBD1 (6 bases). The CDR3 is 15 amino acids. Germline CDR1 reads KGHSH; CDR2 reads LQKENI. V was pared by 3 bases and J by 4 bases, with 15 bases between. The CDR3 region has the DNA TGTGCCAGCTCACCTATTTTACAGGGCGGAGAGACCCAGTACTTC. Translated: CASSPILQGGETQYF.

The rearrangement links TRBV4-1 to TRBJ2-7, with a possible D match to TRBD2 (7 bases). V was trimmed by 5 bases and J by 7 bases, leaving 24 bases between them. CDR1 MGHRA and CDR2 YSYEKL come from the germline V gene. CDR3 length: 16 amino acids. The CDR3 loop is CASSSGGRDSEREQYF. For the CDR3, the DNA is TGCGCCAGCAGCTCGGGGGGCCGGGACTCCGAACGGGAGCAGTACTTC.

The chain carries TRBV28 and TRBJ2-2; 9 bases agree with TRBD2. Trimming cost V 2 bases and J 6 bases; bases outside gene matches: 4. Per the germline V gene, CDR1 is MDHEN and CDR2 is SYDVKM. CDR3 length equals 15 residues. CDR3 region: CASSLAGGRSGELFF. The CDR3, as DNA: TGTGCCAGCAGTTTAGCGGGAGGGCGTTCCGGGGAGCTGTTTTTT.

The chain combines TRBV5-4 with TRBJ2-1; 7 bases map to TRBD1. V was clipped by 3 bases and J by 1 base; unmatched bases: 4. This CDR3 comprises 15 residues. From germline, CDR1 is SGHNT and CDR2 YYREEE (reference sequence). CDR3 sequence (DNA): TGTGCCAGCAGCTCGCCGACAGGGTCCTACAATGAGCAGTTCTTC. It yields the protein CASSSPTGSYNEQFF.

The chain has TRBV12-3 or TRBV12-4 and TRBJ2-7, with D hard to call. The CDR3 has 11 amino acids. V was trimmed by 3 bases and J by 6 bases, leaving 6 bases between them. CDR3 sequence (DNA): TGTGCCAGCAGTTTCTATGGCGAGCAGTACTTC. Residues: CASSFYGEQYF.